A selection of T cell receptor beta chains follows, all from one sample in a study of T cell responses to AZD1222 COVID-19 vaccine. Clones were read by immunoSEQ multiplex PCR, and TCRdb kept only the in-frame ones, dropping some. Altogether roughly 140,000 clones are present, around 94% being singletons, with the ten largest covering 9.3%. The sample was peripheral blood, taken 28 days after the second AZD1222 dose. All receptors derive from an adult who received the AZD1222 COVID-19 vaccine. The CDR3 runs from the conserved cysteine through the conserved F or W. D genes are given only for firm matches. Expanded clones are given a class, and other clones once, few, many or no size at all.

j_call,clone_size,v_call,d_call,cdr3_nt,cdr3_aa
TRBJ1-5,few,TRBV2,-,TGTGCCAGCAGTCGGGGCCACAATCAGCCCCAGCATTTT,CASSRGHNQPQHF
TRBJ1-5,-,TRBV12-5,-,TGTGCTAGTGGTTTGGGGGATCAGCCCCAGCATTTT,CASGLGDQPQHF
TRBJ2-1,-,TRBV24-1,-,TGTGCCACCAGTGACTATGTTACAGGTGGCCGGGTGATCTTC,CATSDYVTGGRVIF
TRBJ2-2,-,TRBV7-2,-,TGTGCCAGCAGCTTAGGGGATACGAACACCGGGGAGCTGTTTTTT,CASSLGDTNTGELFF
TRBJ2-2,once,TRBV7-2,-,TGTGCCAGCAGCTTAGGGGGCAGGTCCGGGGAGCTGTTTTTT,CASSLGGRSGELFF
TRBJ2-1,-,TRBV6-5,-,TGTGCCAGCACAGAGTCCTACAATGAGCAGTTCTTC,CASTESYNEQFF
TRBJ1-1,-,TRBV29-1,-,TGCAGCGTTGAGGGGCAGCCCGAGGAAGCTTTCTTT,CSVEGQPEEAFF
TRBJ2-5,-,TRBV14,TRBD1,TGTGCCAGCAGCCGGTTAGACAGGGCAGAGACCCAGTACTTC,CASSRLDRAETQYF
TRBJ1-1,once,TRBV27,TRBD1,TGTGCCAGCAGTTTAGGGACAGGGGGCTGGACTGAAGCTTTCTTT,CASSLGTGGWTEAFF
TRBJ2-2,-,TRBV5-5,TRBD1,TGTGCCAGCAGGGGACAGGGGAACGGGGAGCTGTTTTTT,CASRGQGNGELFF
TRBJ1-1,-,TRBV30,TRBD1,TGTGCCTGGACAGAGGGGGCCTTCACTGAAGCTTTCTTT,CAWTEGAFTEAFF
TRBJ2-7,few,TRBV27,-,TGTGCCAGCAGTTTAGGGACACACACTTCCTACGAGCAGTACTTC,CASSLGTHTSYEQYF
TRBJ1-6,-,TRBV7-6,-,TGTGCCAGCAGCCCCGGTGGGGGGTATAATTCACCCCTCCACTTT,CASSPGGGYNSPLHF
TRBJ1-1,-,TRBV24-1,-,TGTGCCACCAGTGACTCGACCCACACTGAAGCTTTCTTT,CATSDSTHTEAFF
TRBJ2-1,-,TRBV10-3,TRBD2,TGTGCCACCCGGGACAGGGAAGGGACTAGCGGGTACAATGAGCAGTTCTTC,CATRDREGTSGYNEQFF
TRBJ1-1,-,TRBV5-8,TRBD1,TGTGCCAGCAGTTCGGGACAGCCGAACACTGAAGCTTTCTTT,CASSSGQPNTEAFF
TRBJ2-5,-,TRBV10-3,-,TGTGCCATCAGTGGGACTGCTCAAGAGACCCAGTACTTC,CAISGTAQETQYF
TRBJ1-1,-,TRBV11-2,-,TGTGCCAGCAGCCTCATAAACACTGAAGCTTTCTTT,CASSLINTEAFF
TRBJ2-3,-,TRBV6-6,-,TGTGCCAGCAGTTACGGAGGGACAGATACGCAGTATTTT,CASSYGGTDTQYF
TRBJ1-5,-,TRBV10-3,-,TGTGCCATCAGTGCGACAGATAGCAATCAGCCCCAGCATTTT,CAISATDSNQPQHF
TRBJ1-2,-,TRBV5-8,TRBD1,TGTGCCAGCTCCGACAGGGTGGCCAACTATGGCTACACCTTC,CASSDRVANYGYTF
TRBJ1-2,-,TRBV19,-,TGTGCCAGTAGTATTCGACCCGGGACAATGGCTGGCTACACCTTC,CASSIRPGTMAGYTF
TRBJ2-3,-,TRBV11-2,-,TGTGCCAGCAGCTTAGATCCTATTTTCAGTAGCGTTAAAGGAGATACGCAGTATTTT,CASSLDPIFSSVKGDTQYF
TRBJ1-1,-,TRBV6-2/TRBV6-3,-,TGTGCCAGCAGTTACTCACTACTAGGGTCGGCTTTCTTT,CASSYSLLGSAFF
TRBJ1-2,-,TRBV4-2,-,TGTGCCAGCAGCCAAGACCCGACAGCGAACTATGGCTACACCTTC,CASSQDPTANYGYTF
TRBJ1-1,-,TRBV12-3/TRBV12-4,TRBD1,TGTGCCAGCAGCTGGATTTCAGGGGGGGCTTTCTTT,CASSWISGGAFF
TRBJ2-7,-,TRBV29-1,TRBD1,TGCAGCGTTTCTACCGGGACAGGGATTTACGAGCAGTACTTC,CSVSTGTGIYEQYF
TRBJ1-2,-,TRBV12-3/TRBV12-4,-,TGTGCCAGCAGTTTAGGGGACGGCTACACCTTC,CASSLGDGYTF
TRBJ2-7,-,TRBV7-8,TRBD2,TGTGCCAGCAGCCGAGCGGGAGGGCTGAGCTCCTACGAGCAGTACTTC,CASSRAGGLSSYEQYF
TRBJ1-6,few,TRBV9,TRBD1,TGTGCCAGCAGCGTAGGACAGGGGAAGAATTCACCCCTCCACTTT,CASSVGQGKNSPLHF
TRBJ2-3,-,TRBV10-2,TRBD2,TGCGCCAGCAGTGAGTTCCTAGCGGGAGGGGACAAAGATACGCAGTATTTT,CASSEFLAGGDKDTQYF
TRBJ1-1,-,TRBV6-2/TRBV6-3,TRBD1,TGTGCCAGCAGCGAACAGGGGGCAAGGACTGAAGCTTTCTTT,CASSEQGARTEAFF
TRBJ1-5,-,TRBV27,-,TGTGCCAGCCGGACTTCACAGGGTCCGCGCAATCAGCCCCAGCATTTT,CASRTSQGPRNQPQHF
TRBJ1-1,-,TRBV5-5,TRBD1,TGTGCCAGCAGCTTCGACAGGGTTATTTCCACTGAAGCTTTCTTT,CASSFDRVISTEAFF
TRBJ2-3,-,TRBV19,TRBD1,TGTGCCAGTACCCAGGGACAGACAAACACAGATACGCAGTATTTT,CASTQGQTNTDTQYF
TRBJ2-7,once,TRBV2,-,TGTGCCAGCAGAATGGACCGAGCTGGGATCTACGAGCAGTACTTC,CASRMDRAGIYEQYF
TRBJ2-3,once,TRBV19,-,TGTGCCAGTGGGCCTTTCACAGATACGCAGTATTTT,CASGPFTDTQYF
TRBJ1-5,-,TRBV12-3/TRBV12-4,-,TGTGCCAGCAGTTCAGGGATCAATCAGCCCCAGCATTTT,CASSSGINQPQHF
TRBJ1-2,-,TRBV4-3,-,TGCGCCAGCAGCCAGACTGCAGGGGCTGTCTATGGCTACACCTTC,CASSQTAGAVYGYTF
TRBJ1-5,-,TRBV7-2,-,TGTGCCAGCAGTCAGGACAGAGGAAATCAGCCCCAGCATTTT,CASSQDRGNQPQHF
TRBJ1-1,-,TRBV10-3,-,TGTGCCATCAGGTGGGACAAGAACACTGAAGCTTTCTTT,CAIRWDKNTEAFF
TRBJ1-5,-,TRBV6-2/TRBV6-3,-,TGTGCCAGCAGTTACCAAAGGGGTGGCAATCAGCCCCAGCATTTT,CASSYQRGGNQPQHF
TRBJ1-1,-,TRBV12-3/TRBV12-4,-,TGTGCCAGCAGTTTCGTGACTGAAGCTTTCTTT,CASSFVTEAFF
TRBJ2-7,-,TRBV10-2,-,TGCGCCAGCAGTGAGTCCCCGGAGTCCTACGAGCAGTACTTC,CASSESPESYEQYF
TRBJ2-3,-,TRBV28,-,TGTGCCAGCGGTCGAGCGGGCACAGATACGCAGTATTTT,CASGRAGTDTQYF
TRBJ2-5,-,TRBV11-2,TRBD2,TGTGCCAGCAGCTCCCGAGGACTAGCCGGGGAGACCCAGTACTTC,CASSSRGLAGETQYF
TRBJ1-3,-,TRBV28,-,TGTGCCAGCAGCCCAGGGACAAACACCATATATTTT,CASSPGTNTIYF